This is a list of T cell receptor beta chains from one sample in a study of blood T cell repertoires in COVID-19. The table came from immunoSEQ multiplex PCR; TCRdb's copy has only in-frame clones and leaves some out. In the table there are a few hundred thousand clones, approximately 83% of which are singletons. Sequencing was done on a sample of PBMCs or T cells enriched from blood (not recorded which). The receptors were sampled from a middle-aged woman with acute COVID-19. CDR3s include the opening cysteine and the closing phenylalanine or tryptophan. Fields, in order: D gene, CDR3 length, clone size, V gene, J gene, CDR3 protein, CDR3 DNA. D genes are given only for firm matches. Clone size, where shown, is once, few, many, or a class for clones that have expanded.

D gene: -
CDR3 length: 16
clone size: -
V gene: TRBV5-6
J gene: TRBJ2-6
CDR3 protein: CASSLDRSSGANVLTF
CDR3 DNA: TGTGCCAGCAGCTTGGACAGGAGCTCTGGGGCCAACGTCCTGACTTTC

D gene: TRBD1
CDR3 length: 15
clone size: -
V gene: TRBV18
J gene: TRBJ2-7
CDR3 protein: CASSGGQGANYEQYF
CDR3 DNA: TGTGCCAGCTCAGGGGGACAGGGGGCAAACTACGAGCAGTACTTC

D gene: TRBD2
CDR3 length: 17
clone size: -
V gene: TRBV5-1
J gene: TRBJ2-2
CDR3 protein: CASISGLAGVATGELFF
CDR3 DNA: TGCGCCAGCATCTCGGGACTAGCGGGAGTAGCCACCGGGGAGCTGTTTTTT

D gene: -
CDR3 length: 14
clone size: -
V gene: TRBV4-2
J gene: TRBJ1-2
CDR3 protein: CASSQDRGTYGYTF
CDR3 DNA: TGTGCCAGCAGCCAAGATAGAGGAACCTATGGCTACACCTTC

D gene: -
CDR3 length: 14
clone size: -
V gene: TRBV7-9
J gene: TRBJ2-1
CDR3 protein: CASSLAGGANEQFF
CDR3 DNA: TGTGCCAGCAGCTTAGCTGGAGGGGCCAATGAGCAGTTCTTC

D gene: TRBD1
CDR3 length: 16
clone size: -
V gene: TRBV27
J gene: TRBJ1-2
CDR3 protein: CASSRIPDRGMGGYTF
CDR3 DNA: TGTGCCAGCAGTAGAATCCCGGACAGGGGGATGGGGGGCTACACCTTC

D gene: TRBD1
CDR3 length: 17
clone size: -
V gene: TRBV23-1
J gene: TRBJ1-3
CDR3 protein: CASSQSIADRVGNTIYF
CDR3 DNA: TGCGCCAGCAGTCAATCAATCGCAGACAGGGTGGGTAACACCATATATTTT

D gene: -
CDR3 length: 16
clone size: -
V gene: TRBV11-2
J gene: TRBJ2-2
CDR3 protein: CASSLVRAGRTGELFF
CDR3 DNA: TGTGCCAGCAGCTTAGTAAGGGCAGGGCGGACCGGGGAGCTGTTTTTT

D gene: TRBD2
CDR3 length: 15
clone size: once
V gene: TRBV2
J gene: TRBJ2-3
CDR3 protein: CASTGLAGATDTQYF
CDR3 DNA: TGTGCCAGCACTGGACTAGCGGGGGCCACAGATACGCAGTATTTT

D gene: TRBD2
CDR3 length: 15
clone size: -
V gene: TRBV28
J gene: TRBJ2-3
CDR3 protein: CASRLIAGEEDTQYF
CDR3 DNA: TGTGCCAGCAGACTTATAGCGGGAGAGGAAGATACGCAGTATTTT

D gene: -
CDR3 length: 12
clone size: once
V gene: TRBV28
J gene: TRBJ1-5
CDR3 protein: CASSLIQAPQHF
CDR3 DNA: TGTGCCAGCAGTTTGATCCAGGCACCCCAGCATTTT

D gene: TRBD1
CDR3 length: 15
clone size: -
V gene: TRBV6-5
J gene: TRBJ1-2
CDR3 protein: CASSTGTGGKNGYTF
CDR3 DNA: TGTGCCAGCAGTACGGGGACAGGGGGGAAAAATGGCTACACCTTC

D gene: TRBD2
CDR3 length: 15
clone size: -
V gene: TRBV27
J gene: TRBJ2-3
CDR3 protein: CASTRTSGSTDTQYF
CDR3 DNA: TGTGCCAGCACCAGGACTAGCGGTTCCACAGATACGCAGTATTTT

D gene: TRBD2
CDR3 length: 15
clone size: -
V gene: TRBV7-3
J gene: TRBJ2-7
CDR3 protein: CASSLLAGGTYEQYF
CDR3 DNA: TGTGCCAGCAGCTTACTAGCGGGGGGGACCTACGAGCAGTACTTC

D gene: -
CDR3 length: 16
clone size: -
V gene: TRBV14
J gene: TRBJ2-7
CDR3 protein: CASSQVGGQPAYEQYF
CDR3 DNA: TGTGCCAGCAGCCAAGTTGGTGGGCAGCCAGCCTACGAGCAGTACTTC

D gene: TRBD1
CDR3 length: 14
clone size: -
V gene: TRBV20-1
J gene: TRBJ1-4
CDR3 protein: CSATDDRGDEKLFF
CDR3 DNA: TGCAGTGCTACTGACGACAGGGGAGATGAAAAACTGTTTTTT

D gene: TRBD1
CDR3 length: 16
clone size: -
V gene: TRBV28
J gene: TRBJ1-2
CDR3 protein: CASSSYPGQGPYGYTF
CDR3 DNA: TGTGCCAGCAGTTCATACCCCGGACAGGGACCATATGGCTACACCTTC

D gene: -
CDR3 length: 16
clone size: -
V gene: TRBV3-1/TRBV3-2
J gene: TRBJ1-1
CDR3 protein: CASSQEVGQINTEAFF
CDR3 DNA: TGTGCCAGCAGCCAAGAGGTCGGACAGATAAACACTGAAGCTTTCTTT

D gene: TRBD1
CDR3 length: 19
clone size: -
V gene: TRBV5-6
J gene: TRBJ1-2
CDR3 protein: CASSFFTGTGAQGGYGYTF
CDR3 DNA: TGTGCCAGCAGCTTCTTCACCGGGACAGGGGCTCAAGGGGGCTATGGCTACACCTTC

D gene: TRBD2
CDR3 length: 19
clone size: -
V gene: TRBV5-1
J gene: TRBJ2-5
CDR3 protein: CASSSAPSGRGGPQETQYF
CDR3 DNA: TGCGCCAGCAGCTCGGCCCCTAGCGGGAGAGGGGGGCCCCAAGAGACCCAGTACTTC

D gene: -
CDR3 length: 12
clone size: -
V gene: TRBV10-3
J gene: TRBJ2-1
CDR3 protein: CAISATLNEQFF
CDR3 DNA: TGTGCCATCAGTGCAACTTTAAATGAGCAGTTCTTC

D gene: -
CDR3 length: 15
clone size: -
V gene: TRBV7-3
J gene: TRBJ1-1
CDR3 protein: CASNLTGGMNTEAFF
CDR3 DNA: TGTGCCAGCAACTTAACTGGGGGCATGAACACTGAAGCTTTCTTT

D gene: TRBD1
CDR3 length: 16
clone size: -
V gene: TRBV19
J gene: TRBJ2-5
CDR3 protein: CASSIRTGKRGETQYF
CDR3 DNA: TGTGCCAGTAGTATAAGGACAGGGAAGCGCGGAGAGACCCAGTACTTC

D gene: -
CDR3 length: 13
clone size: -
V gene: TRBV5-1
J gene: TRBJ1-4
CDR3 protein: CASSLETNEKLFF
CDR3 DNA: TGCGCCAGCAGCTTGGAGACAAATGAAAAACTGTTTTTT

D gene: TRBD1
CDR3 length: 16
clone size: -
V gene: TRBV5-1
J gene: TRBJ2-2
CDR3 protein: CASSAPTGVNTGELFF
CDR3 DNA: TGCGCCAGCAGCGCCCCGACAGGGGTGAACACCGGGGAGCTGTTTTTT

D gene: -
CDR3 length: 18
clone size: -
V gene: TRBV18
J gene: TRBJ1-3
CDR3 protein: CASSPPSTGVLSGNTIYF
CDR3 DNA: TGTGCCAGCTCACCACCGTCGACAGGCGTTCTCTCTGGAAACACCATATATTTT